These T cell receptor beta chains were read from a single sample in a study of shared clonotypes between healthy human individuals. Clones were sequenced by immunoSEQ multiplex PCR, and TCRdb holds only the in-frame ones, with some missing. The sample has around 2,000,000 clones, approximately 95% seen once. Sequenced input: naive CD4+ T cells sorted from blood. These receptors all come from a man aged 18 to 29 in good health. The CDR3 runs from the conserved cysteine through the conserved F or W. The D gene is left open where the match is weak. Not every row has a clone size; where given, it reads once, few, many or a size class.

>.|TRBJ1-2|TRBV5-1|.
CASSLEVSAHYGYTF
TGCGCCAGCAGCTTGGAGGTCAGTGCGCACTATGGCTACACCTTC
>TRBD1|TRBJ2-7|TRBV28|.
CASSSPGTGGGRQYF
TGTGCCAGCAGTTCTCCAGGGACAGGGGGCGGGAGGCAGTACTTC
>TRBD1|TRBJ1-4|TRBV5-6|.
CASSLRTGGAGEKLFF
TGTGCCAGCAGCCTCCGAACAGGGGGCGCAGGGGAAAAACTGTTTTTT
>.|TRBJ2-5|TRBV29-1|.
CSVGGGETQYF
TGCAGCGTTGGGGGCGGGGAGACCCAGTACTTC
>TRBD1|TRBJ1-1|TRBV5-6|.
CASSSGTGGWEAFF
TGTGCCAGCAGCTCCGGGACAGGGGGCTGGGAAGCTTTCTTT
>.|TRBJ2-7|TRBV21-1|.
CASSKRQGPYEQYF
TGTGCCAGCAGCAAGCGACAGGGCCCCTACGAGCAGTACTTC
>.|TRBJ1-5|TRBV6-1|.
CASSEAPGLGNQPQHF
TGTGCCAGCAGTGAAGCTCCGGGATTAGGGAATCAGCCCCAGCATTTT
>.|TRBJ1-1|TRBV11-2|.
CASRGLVNTEAFF
TGTGCCAGCAGAGGGTTGGTAAACACTGAAGCTTTCTTT
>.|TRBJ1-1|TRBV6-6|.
CASSTHMNTEAFF
TGTGCCAGCTCTACGCACATGAACACTGAAGCTTTCTTT
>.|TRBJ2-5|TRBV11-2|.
CASSLDIQMETQYF
TGTGCCAGCAGCTTAGATATACAGATGGAGACCCAGTACTTC
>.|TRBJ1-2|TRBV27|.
CASSRLQGSYGYTF
TGTGCCAGCAGTCGCCTACAGGGCTCCTATGGCTACACCTTC
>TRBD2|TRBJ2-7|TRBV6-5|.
CASSRGGAHGEQYF
TGTGCCAGCAGTCGGGGGGGGGCACACGGCGAGCAGTACTTC
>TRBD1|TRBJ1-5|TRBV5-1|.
CASSLKTGGDQPQHF
TGCGCCAGCAGCTTGAAAACAGGGGGTGATCAGCCCCAGCATTTT
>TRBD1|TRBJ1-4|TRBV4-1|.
CASSKTGDSEKLFF
TGCGCCAGCAGCAAGACAGGGGATTCGGAAAAACTGTTTTTT
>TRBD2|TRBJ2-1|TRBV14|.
CASRTSGNSGEQFF
TGTGCCAGCAGGACTAGCGGGAATTCCGGTGAGCAGTTCTTC
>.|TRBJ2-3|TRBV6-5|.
CASSYSRGVLTDTQYF
TGTGCCAGCAGTTACTCGCGAGGCGTTCTGACAGATACGCAGTATTTT
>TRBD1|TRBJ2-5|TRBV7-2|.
CASSLALGQGFGETQYF
TGTGCCAGCAGCTTAGCGCTAGGACAGGGGTTTGGAGAGACCCAGTACTTC
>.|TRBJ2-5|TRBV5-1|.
CASSLPAGSETQYF
TGCGCCAGCAGCTTGCCGGCAGGGTCAGAGACCCAGTACTTC
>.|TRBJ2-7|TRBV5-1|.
CASSLAGQSLEQYF
TGCGCCAGCAGCTTGGCTGGACAATCCCTCGAGCAGTACTTC
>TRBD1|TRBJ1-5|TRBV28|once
CASSSGGNQPQHF
TGTGCCAGCAGTTCAGGGGGAAATCAGCCCCAGCATTTT
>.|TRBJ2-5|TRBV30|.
CAWSVTGRETQYF
TGTGCCTGGAGTGTCACAGGAAGAGAGACCCAGTACTTC
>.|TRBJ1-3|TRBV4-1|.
CASSQEGTSGNTIYF
TGCGCCAGCAGCCAAGAAGGAACCTCTGGAAACACCATATATTTT
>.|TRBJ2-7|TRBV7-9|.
CASSLWGSTYEQYF
TGTGCCAGCAGCTTATGGGGGTCCACCTACGAGCAGTACTTC
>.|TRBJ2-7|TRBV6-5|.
CASSYSATRTYEQYF
TGTGCCAGCAGTTACTCCGCGACCCGGACCTACGAGCAGTACTTC
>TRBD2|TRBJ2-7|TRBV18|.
CASSFGRAYEQYF
TGTGCCAGCTCATTCGGGAGGGCCTACGAGCAGTACTTC
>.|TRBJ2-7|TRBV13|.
CASSLGGWGEQYF
TGTGCCAGCAGCCTAGGGGGATGGGGCGAGCAGTACTTC
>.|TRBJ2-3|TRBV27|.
CASSLLMGGLTDTQYF
TGTGCCAGCAGTTTACTAATGGGCGGCCTGACAGATACGCAGTATTTT
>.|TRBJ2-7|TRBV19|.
CASSIIDSSYEQYF
TGTGCCAGTAGTATCATAGACAGCTCCTACGAGCAGTACTTC
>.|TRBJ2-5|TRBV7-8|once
CASSLGVQETQYF
TGTGCCAGCAGCTTAGGGGTCCAAGAGACCCAGTACTTC
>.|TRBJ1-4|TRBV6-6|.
CASRRFNEKLFF
TGTGCCAGCAGAAGGTTTAATGAAAAACTGTTTTTT
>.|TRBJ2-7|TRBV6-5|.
CASSSSGLGSYEQYF
TGTGCCAGCAGTTCCAGTGGGCTTGGCTCCTACGAGCAGTACTTC
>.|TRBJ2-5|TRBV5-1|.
CASSSRTSGETQYF
TGCGCCAGCAGCTCCCGTACCAGCGGGGAGACCCAGTACTTC